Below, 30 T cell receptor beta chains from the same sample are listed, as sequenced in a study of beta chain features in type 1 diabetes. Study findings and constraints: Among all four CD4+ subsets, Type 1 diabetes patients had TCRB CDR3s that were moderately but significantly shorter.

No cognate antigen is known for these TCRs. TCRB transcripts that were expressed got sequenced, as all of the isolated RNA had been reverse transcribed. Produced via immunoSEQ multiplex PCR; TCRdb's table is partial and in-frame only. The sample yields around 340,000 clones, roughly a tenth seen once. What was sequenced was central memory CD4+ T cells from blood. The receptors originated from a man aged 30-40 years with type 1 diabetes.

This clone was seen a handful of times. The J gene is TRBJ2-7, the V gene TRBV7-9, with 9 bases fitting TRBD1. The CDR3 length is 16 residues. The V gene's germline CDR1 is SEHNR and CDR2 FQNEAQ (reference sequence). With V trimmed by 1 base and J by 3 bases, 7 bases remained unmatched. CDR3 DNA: TGTGCCAGCAGCTTAGATGGACAGGGGTCCTACTACGAGCAGTACTTC. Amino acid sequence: CASSLDGQGSYYEQYF.

CDR3: CATGSEDARQPQHF. Written as DNA, the CDR3 is TGTGCCACCGGAAGTGAGGACGCTCGACAGCCCCAGCATTTT. This chain connects TRBV2 to TRBJ1-5, with D hard to call. CDR3 length: 14 amino acids. Trimming removed 10 bases at V and 7 bases at J, with 20 bases between. CDR1 SNHLY and CDR2 FYNNEI come from the germline V gene.

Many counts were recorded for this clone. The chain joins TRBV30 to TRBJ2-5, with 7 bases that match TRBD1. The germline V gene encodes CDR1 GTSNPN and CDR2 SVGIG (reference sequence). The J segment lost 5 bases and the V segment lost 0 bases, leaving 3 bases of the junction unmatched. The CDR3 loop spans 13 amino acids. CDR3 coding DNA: TGTGCCTGGAGTGTGGGGACAGCCGAGACCCAGTACTTC. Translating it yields CAWSVGTAETQYF. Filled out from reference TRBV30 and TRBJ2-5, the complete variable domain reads SQTIHQWPATLVQPVGSPLSLECTVEGTSNPNLYWYRQAAGRGLQLLFYSVGIGQISSEVPQNLSASRPQDRQFILSSKKLLLSDSGFYLCAWSVGTAETQYFGPGTRLLVL.

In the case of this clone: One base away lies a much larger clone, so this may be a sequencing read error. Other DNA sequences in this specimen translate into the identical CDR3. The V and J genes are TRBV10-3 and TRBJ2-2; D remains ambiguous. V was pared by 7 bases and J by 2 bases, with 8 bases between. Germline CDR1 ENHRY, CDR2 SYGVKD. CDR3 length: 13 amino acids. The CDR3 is CAIKAGNTGELFF. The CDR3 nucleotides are TGTGCCATCAAGGCAGGCAACACCGGGGAGCTGTTTTTT.

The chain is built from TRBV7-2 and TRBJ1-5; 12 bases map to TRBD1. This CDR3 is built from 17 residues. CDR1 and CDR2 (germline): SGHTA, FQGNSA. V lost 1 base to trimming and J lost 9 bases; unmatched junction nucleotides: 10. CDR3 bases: TGTGCCAGCAGCTTAGGTATTGGGACAGGGGGCCATGGGCCCCAGCATTTT. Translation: CASSLGIGTGGHGPQHF. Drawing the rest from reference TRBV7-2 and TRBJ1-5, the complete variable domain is GAGVSQSPSNKVTEKGKDVELRCDPISGHTALYWYRQSLGQGLEFLIYFQGNSAPDKSGLPSDRFSAERTGGSVSTLTIQRTQQEDSAVYLCASSLGIGTGGHGPQHFGDGTRLSIL.

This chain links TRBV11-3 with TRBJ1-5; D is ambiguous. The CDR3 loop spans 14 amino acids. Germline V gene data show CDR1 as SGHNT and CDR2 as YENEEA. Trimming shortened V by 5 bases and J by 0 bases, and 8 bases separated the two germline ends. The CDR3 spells CASSPRDSNQPQHF. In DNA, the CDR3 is TGTGCCAGCAGCCCCCGGGATAGCAATCAGCCCCAGCATTTT.

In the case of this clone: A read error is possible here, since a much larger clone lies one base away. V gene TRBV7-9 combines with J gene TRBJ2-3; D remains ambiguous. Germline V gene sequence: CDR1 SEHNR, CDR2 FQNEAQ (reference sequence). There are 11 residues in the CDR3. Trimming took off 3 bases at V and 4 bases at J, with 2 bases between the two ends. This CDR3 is CASSFSDTQYF. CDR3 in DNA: TGTGCCAGCAGCTTCTCAGATACGCAGTATTTT.

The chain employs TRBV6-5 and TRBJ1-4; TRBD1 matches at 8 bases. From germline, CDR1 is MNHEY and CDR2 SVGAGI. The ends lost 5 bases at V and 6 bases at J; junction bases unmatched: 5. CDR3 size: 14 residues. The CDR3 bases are TGTGCCAGCAGTCCCAGGGGGCCAGATGAAAAACTGTTTTTT. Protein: CASSPRGPDEKLFF.

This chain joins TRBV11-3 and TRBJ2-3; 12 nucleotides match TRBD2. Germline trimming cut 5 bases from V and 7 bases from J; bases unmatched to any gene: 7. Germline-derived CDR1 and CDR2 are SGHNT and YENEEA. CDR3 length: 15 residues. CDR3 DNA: TGTGCCAGCAGCACTAGCGGGGGGTCACAACATACGCAGTATTTT. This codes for CASSTSGGSQHTQYF.

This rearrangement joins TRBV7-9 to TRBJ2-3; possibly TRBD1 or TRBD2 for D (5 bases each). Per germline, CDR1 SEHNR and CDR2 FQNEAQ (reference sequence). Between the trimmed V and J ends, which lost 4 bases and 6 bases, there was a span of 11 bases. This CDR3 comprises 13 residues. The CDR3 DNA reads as TGTGCCAGCAGCTGGGACCCAAGGGATACGCAGTATTTT. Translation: CASSWDPRDTQYF. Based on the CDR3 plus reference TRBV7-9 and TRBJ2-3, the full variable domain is DTGVSQNPRHKITKRGQNVTFRCDPISEHNRLYWYRQTLGQGPEFLTYFQNEAQLEKSRLLSDRFSAERPKGSFSTLEIQRTEQGDSAMYLCASSWDPRDTQYFGPGTRLTVL.

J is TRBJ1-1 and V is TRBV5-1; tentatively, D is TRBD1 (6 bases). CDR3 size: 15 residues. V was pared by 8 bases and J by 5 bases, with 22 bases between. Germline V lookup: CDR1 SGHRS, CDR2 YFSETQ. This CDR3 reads CASSEQGKFSTEAFF. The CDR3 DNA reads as TGCGCCAGTTCCGAACAGGGTAAATTTTCGACTGAAGCTTTCTTT.

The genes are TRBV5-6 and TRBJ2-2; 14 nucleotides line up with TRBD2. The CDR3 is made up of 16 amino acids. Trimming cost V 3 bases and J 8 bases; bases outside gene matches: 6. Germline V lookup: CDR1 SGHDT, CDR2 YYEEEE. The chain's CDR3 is CASSSGTSGGVGELFF. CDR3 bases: TGTGCCAGCAGCTCCGGGACTAGCGGGGGTGTAGGGGAGCTGTTTTTT.

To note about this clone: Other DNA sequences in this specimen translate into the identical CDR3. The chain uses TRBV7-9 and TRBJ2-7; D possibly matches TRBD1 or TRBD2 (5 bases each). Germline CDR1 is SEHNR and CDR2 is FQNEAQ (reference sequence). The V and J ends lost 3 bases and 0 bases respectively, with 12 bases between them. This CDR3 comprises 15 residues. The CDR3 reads CASSLGRTGSYEQYF. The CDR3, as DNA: TGTGCCAGCAGCTTGGGACGGACGGGCTCCTACGAGCAGTACTTC.

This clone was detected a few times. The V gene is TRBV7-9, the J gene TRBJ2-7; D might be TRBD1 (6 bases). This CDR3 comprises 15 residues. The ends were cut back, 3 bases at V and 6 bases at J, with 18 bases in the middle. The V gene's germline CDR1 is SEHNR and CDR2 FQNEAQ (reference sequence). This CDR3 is CASSFPSSAGVEQYF. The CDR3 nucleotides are TGTGCCAGCAGCTTCCCCTCATCGGCAGGGGTCGAGCAGTACTTC.

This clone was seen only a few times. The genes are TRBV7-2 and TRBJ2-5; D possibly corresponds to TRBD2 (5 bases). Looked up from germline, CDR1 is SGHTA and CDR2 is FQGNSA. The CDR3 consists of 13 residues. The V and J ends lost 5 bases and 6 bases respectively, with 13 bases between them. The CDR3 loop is CASSAVGEQTQYF. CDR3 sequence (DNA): TGTGCCAGCAGCGCGGTCGGGGAACAGACCCAGTACTTC.

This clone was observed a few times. The CDR3 region has the DNA TGTGCCAGCGAAGACAGGGCCGGAGATACGCAGTATTTT. Its protein is CASEDRAGDTQYF. The chain is built from TRBV19 and TRBJ2-3; 7 nucleotides line up with TRBD1. Germline CDR1 is LNHDA and CDR2 is SQIVND (reference sequence). The V and J ends lost 9 bases and 5 bases, in that order; junction bases with no gene match: 8. The CDR3 sequence is 13 residues long.

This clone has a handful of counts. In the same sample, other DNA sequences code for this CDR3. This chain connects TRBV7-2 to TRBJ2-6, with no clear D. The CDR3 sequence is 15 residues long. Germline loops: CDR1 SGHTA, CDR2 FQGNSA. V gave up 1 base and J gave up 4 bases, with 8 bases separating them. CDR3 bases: TGTGCCAGCAGCTTAGTACGCCCGGGGGCCAACGTCCTGACTTTC. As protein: CASSLVRPGANVLTF.

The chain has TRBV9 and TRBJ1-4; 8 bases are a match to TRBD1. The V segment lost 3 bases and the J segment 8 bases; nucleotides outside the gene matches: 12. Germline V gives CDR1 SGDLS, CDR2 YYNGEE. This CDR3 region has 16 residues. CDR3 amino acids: CASSGGTGSGREKLFF. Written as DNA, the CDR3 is TGTGCCAGCAGCGGGGGGACAGGCTCGGGCCGGGAAAAACTGTTTTTT.

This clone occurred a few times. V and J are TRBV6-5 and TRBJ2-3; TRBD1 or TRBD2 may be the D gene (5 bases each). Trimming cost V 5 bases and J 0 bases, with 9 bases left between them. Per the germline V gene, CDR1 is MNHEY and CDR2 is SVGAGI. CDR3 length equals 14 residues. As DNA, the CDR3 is TGTGCCAGCAGTCCCAGGGACAGCACAGATACGCAGTATTTT. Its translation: CASSPRDSTDTQYF.

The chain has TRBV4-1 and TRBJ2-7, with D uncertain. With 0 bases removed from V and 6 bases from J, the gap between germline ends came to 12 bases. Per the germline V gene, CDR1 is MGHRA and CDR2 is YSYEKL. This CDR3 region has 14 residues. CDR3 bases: TGCGCCAGCAGCCAAGAAGGAGCAGGCGGCGAGCAGTACTTC. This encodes CASSQEGAGGEQYF.

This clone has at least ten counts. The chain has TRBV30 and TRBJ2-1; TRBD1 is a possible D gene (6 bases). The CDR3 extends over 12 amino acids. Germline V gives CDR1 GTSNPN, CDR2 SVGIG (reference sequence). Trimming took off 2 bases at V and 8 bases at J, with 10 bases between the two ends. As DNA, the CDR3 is TGTGCCTGGAGTCAAAAGGGGGATGAGCAGTTCTTC. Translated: CAWSQKGDEQFF.

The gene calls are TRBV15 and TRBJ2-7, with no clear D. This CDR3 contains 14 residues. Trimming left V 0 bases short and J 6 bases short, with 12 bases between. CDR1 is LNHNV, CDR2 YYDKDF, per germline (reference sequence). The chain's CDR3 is CATSRDLGGSEQYF. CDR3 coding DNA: TGTGCCACCAGCAGAGATCTGGGCGGTTCCGAGCAGTACTTC.

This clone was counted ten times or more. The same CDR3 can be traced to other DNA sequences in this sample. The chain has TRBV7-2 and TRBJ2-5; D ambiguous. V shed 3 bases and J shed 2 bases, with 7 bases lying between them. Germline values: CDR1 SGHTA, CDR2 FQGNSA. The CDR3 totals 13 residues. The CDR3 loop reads CASSFTRQETQYF. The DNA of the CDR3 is TGTGCCAGCAGCTTTACTCGTCAAGAGACCCAGTACTTC.

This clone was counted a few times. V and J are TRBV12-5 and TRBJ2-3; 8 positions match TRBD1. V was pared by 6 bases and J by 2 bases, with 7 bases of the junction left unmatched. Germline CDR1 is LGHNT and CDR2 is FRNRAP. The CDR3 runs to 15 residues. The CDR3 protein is CASGPGTGPTDTQYF. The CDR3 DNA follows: TGTGCTAGTGGCCCCGGGACAGGACCCACAGATACGCAGTATTTT.

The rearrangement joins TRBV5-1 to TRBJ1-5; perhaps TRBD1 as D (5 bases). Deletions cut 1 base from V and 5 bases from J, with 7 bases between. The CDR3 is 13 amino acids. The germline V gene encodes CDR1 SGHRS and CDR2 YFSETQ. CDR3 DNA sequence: TGCGCCAGCAGCTTGCAGGGAGATCAGCCCCAGCATTTT. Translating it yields CASSLQGDQPQHF.

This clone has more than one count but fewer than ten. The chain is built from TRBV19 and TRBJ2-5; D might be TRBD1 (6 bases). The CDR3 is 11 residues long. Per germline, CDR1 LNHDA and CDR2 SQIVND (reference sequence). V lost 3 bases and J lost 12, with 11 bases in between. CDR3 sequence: CASSMDGTKYF. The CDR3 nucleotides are TGTGCCAGTAGTATGGACGGGACAAAGTACTTC.

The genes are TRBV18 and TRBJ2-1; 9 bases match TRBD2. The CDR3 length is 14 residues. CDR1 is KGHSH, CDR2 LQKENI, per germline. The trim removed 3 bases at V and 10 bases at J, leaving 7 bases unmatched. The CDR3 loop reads CASSPAGGPWEQFF. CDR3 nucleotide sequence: TGTGCCAGCTCACCCGCGGGGGGGCCTTGGGAGCAGTTCTTC.

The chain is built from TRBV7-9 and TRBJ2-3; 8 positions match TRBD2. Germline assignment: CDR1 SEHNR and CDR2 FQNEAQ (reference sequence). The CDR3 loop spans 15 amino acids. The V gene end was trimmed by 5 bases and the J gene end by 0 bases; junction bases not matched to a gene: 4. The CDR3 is CASSRTSQSTDTQYF. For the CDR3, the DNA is TGTGCCAGCAGCCGGACTAGCCAGAGCACAGATACGCAGTATTTT.

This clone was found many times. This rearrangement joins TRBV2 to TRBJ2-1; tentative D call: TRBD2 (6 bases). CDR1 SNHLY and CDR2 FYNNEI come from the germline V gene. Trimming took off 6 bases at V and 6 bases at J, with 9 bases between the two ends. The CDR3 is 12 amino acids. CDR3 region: CASRGTSNEQFF. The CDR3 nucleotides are TGTGCCAGCAGGGGGACTTCCAATGAGCAGTTCTTC.

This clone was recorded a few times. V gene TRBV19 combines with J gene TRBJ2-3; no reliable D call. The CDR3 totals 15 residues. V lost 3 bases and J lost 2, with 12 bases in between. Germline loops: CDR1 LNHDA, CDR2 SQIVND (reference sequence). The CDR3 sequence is CASSIGGSTTDTQYF. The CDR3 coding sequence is TGTGCCAGTAGTATTGGTGGCAGTACCACAGATACGCAGTATTTT.